These 3 T cell receptor beta chains originate from one sample sequenced in a study of cytomegalovirus exposure and HLA in healthy donors. PCR was performed using 60 Vbeta and 13 Jbeta primers. Generated by immunoSEQ multiplex PCR, the TCRdb table keeps only in-frame clones and is missing some. The repertoire holds around 180,000 clones, roughly 88% seen once, with approximately 1.2% in the top ten. Source material: PBMCs. These receptors all come from a girl aged 2-10 years in good health and CMV-seropositive.

The J gene is TRBJ2-5, the V gene TRBV11-3, with 7 bases aligning to TRBD1. The CDR3 loop spans 13 amino acids. Germline V gene sequence: CDR1 SGHNT, CDR2 YENEEA. The V segment lost 5 bases and the J segment 1 base; nucleotides outside the gene matches: 1. CDR3 loop: CASSRDSQETQYF. The CDR3 DNA sequence: TGTGCCAGCAGCCGGGACAGCCAAGAGACCCAGTACTTC.

The gene calls are TRBV6-1 and TRBJ2-5; D ambiguous. Germline loops: CDR1 MNHNS, CDR2 SASEGT. V lost 4 bases, J lost 1 base, and 13 bases lay in between. The CDR3 runs 15 residues. CDR3 DNA sequence: TGTGCCAGCAGTGCCCTTCCAGGTTCCCAAGAGACCCAGTACTTC. This gives the protein CASSALPGSQETQYF.

The rearrangement links TRBV18 to TRBJ1-1; D possibly corresponds to TRBD1 (5 bases). This CDR3 is 14 amino acids long. Trimming took off 2 bases at V and 5 bases at J, with 12 bases between the two ends. Germline values: CDR1 KGHSH, CDR2 LQKENI. CDR3 sequence: CASSPTGGKTEAFF. CDR3 DNA: TGTGCCAGCTCACCAACGGGGGGAAAGACTGAAGCTTTCTTT.